This T cell receptor (beta chain) was retrieved from a study of T cell responses to AZD1222 COVID-19 vaccine. Findings of the study overall: Reports say nearly half of spike-specific TCRs go after unmutated variant regions.

As regards this clone: Its cognate antigen is unknown.

V was cut by 0 bases and J by 6 bases, with 11 bases left in between. The germline V gene has CDR1 SGHVS and CDR2 FQNEAQ. There are 15 residues in the CDR3. The table came from immunoSEQ multiplex PCR; TCRdb's copy has only in-frame clones and leaves some out. The sample consists of approximately 120,000 clones, over 90% of them appearing once. The sequencing used peripheral blood, collected on day 0 of AZD1222 vaccination. This TCR derives from an adult in good health. The chain is built from TRBV7-8 and TRBJ1-4; weak D call: TRBD1 (5 bases). This CDR3 is CASSLAGGTDEKLFF. The CDR3 DNA reads as TGTGCCAGCAGCTTAGCGGGGGGGACGGATGAAAAACTGTTTTTT.